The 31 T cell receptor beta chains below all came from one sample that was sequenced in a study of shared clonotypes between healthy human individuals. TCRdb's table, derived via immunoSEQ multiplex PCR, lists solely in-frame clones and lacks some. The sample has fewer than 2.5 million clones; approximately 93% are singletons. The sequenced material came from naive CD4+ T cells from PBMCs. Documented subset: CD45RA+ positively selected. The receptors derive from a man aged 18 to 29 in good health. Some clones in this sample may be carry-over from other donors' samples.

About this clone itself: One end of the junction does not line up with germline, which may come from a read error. Here the CDR3 reads CASSLGDSSVDSKGLF. In DNA form, the CDR3 reads TGCGCCAGCAGCTTGGGTGACAGTTCGGTCGATTCGAAAGGTTTGTTC. J is TRBJ2-7 and V is TRBV5-1; maybe TRBD1 (5 bases). Germline CDR1 reads SGHRS; CDR2 reads YFSETQ. The CDR3 loop spans 16 amino acids. The variable domain in full, completed from reference TRBV5-1 and TRBJ2-7, reads KAGVTQTPRYLIKTRGQQVTLSCSPISGHRSVSWYQQTPGQGLQFLFEYFSETQRNKGNFPGRFSGRQFSNSRSEMNVSTLELGDSALYLCASSLGDSSVDSKGLFGPGTRLTVT.

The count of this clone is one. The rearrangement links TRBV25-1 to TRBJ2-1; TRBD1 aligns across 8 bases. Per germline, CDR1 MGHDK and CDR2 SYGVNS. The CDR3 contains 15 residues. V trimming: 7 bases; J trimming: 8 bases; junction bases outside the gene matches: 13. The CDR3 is CASTRRAGGSDEQFF. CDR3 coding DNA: TGTGCCAGCACCCGACGGGCAGGGGGCAGCGATGAGCAGTTCTTC.

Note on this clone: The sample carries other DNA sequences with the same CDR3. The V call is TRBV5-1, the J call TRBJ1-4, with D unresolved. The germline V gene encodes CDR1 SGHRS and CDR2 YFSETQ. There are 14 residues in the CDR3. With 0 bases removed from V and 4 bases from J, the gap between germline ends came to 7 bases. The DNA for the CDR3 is TGCGCCAGCAGCTTGGAGGCACTTAATGAAAAACTGTTTTTT. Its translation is CASSLEALNEKLFF.

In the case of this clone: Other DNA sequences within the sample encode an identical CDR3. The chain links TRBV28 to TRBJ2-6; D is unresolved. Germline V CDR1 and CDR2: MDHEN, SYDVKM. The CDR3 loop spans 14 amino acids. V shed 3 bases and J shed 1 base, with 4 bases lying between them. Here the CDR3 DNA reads TGTGCCAGCAGTTTCATTTCTGGGGCCAACGTCCTGACTTTC. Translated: CASSFISGANVLTF.

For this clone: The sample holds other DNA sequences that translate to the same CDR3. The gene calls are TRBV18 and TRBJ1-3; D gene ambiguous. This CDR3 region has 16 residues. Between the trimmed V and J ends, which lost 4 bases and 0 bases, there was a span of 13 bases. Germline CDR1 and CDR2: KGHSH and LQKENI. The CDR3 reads CASSLGQVNSGNTIYF. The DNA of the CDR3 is TGTGCCAGCTCACTCGGGCAGGTGAACTCTGGAAACACCATATATTTT.

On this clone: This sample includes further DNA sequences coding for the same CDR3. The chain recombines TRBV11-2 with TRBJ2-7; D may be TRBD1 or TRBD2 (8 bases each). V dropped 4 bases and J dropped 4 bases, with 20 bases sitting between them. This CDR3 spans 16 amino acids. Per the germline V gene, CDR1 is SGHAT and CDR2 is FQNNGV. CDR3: CASSSQGAGGGYEQYF. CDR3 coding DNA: TGTGCCAGCAGCTCTCAGGGGGCGGGAGGAGGTTACGAGCAGTACTTC. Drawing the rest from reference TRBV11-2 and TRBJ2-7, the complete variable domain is EAGVAQSPRYKIIEKRQSVAFWCNPISGHATLYWYQQILGQGPKLLIQFQNNGVVDDSQLPKDRFSAERLKGVDSTLKIQPAKLEDSAVYLCASSSQGAGGGYEQYFGPGTRLTVT.

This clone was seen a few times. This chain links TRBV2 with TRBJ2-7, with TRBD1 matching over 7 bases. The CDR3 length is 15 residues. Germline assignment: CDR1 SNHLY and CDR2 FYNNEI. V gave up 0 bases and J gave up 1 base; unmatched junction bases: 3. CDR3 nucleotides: TGTGCCAGCAGTGAAGCGGGGACAGAATCCTACGAGCAGTACTTC. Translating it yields CASSEAGTESYEQYF.

CDR3 loop: CASSLDRRPSEKLFF. The DNA for the CDR3 is TGTGCCAGCAGCTTAGACCGCCGTCCGTCCGAAAAACTGTTTTTT. The chain recombines TRBV7-2 with TRBJ1-4; no definite D call. Trimming pared 1 base from V and 8 bases from J, leaving 14 bases between. The CDR3 covers 15 residues. CDR1 and CDR2 (germline): SGHTA, FQGNSA.

This CDR3 is CASSTSAGAGYEQYF. Written as DNA, the CDR3 is TGTGCCAGCAGCACATCAGCGGGAGCGGGTTACGAGCAGTACTTC. The rearrangement links TRBV6-6 to TRBJ2-7; 8 nucleotides agree with TRBD2. The V gene end was trimmed by 6 bases and the J gene end by 4 bases; junction bases not matched to a gene: 11. The CDR3 is 15 amino acids. CDR1 and CDR2 (germline): MNHNY, SVGAGI (reference sequence).

As DNA, the CDR3 is TGTGCCAGCAGTGTCGGGGGAGGGAATCCTGGAAACACCATATATTTT. Its protein product is CASSVGGGNPGNTIYF. The rearrangement uses TRBV6-1 and TRBJ1-3; a possible D gene is TRBD1 (5 bases). CDR3 length: 16 amino acids. V was shortened by 4 bases and J by 2 bases, with 15 bases between the two germline ends. CDR1 and CDR2 from the germline V gene are MNHNS and SASEGT.

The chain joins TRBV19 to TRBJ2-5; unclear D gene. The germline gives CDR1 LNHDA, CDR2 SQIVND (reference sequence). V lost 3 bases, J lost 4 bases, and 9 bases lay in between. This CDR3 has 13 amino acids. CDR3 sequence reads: CASSIWGRETQYF. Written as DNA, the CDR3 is TGTGCCAGTAGTATTTGGGGTCGAGAGACCCAGTACTTC.

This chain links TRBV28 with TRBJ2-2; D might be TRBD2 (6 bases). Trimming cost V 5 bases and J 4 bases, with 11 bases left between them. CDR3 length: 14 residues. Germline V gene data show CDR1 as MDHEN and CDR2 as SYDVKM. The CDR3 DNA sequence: TGTGCCAGCAGTCTCAGCGGGCGCACCGGGGAGCTGTTTTTT. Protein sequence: CASSLSGRTGELFF.

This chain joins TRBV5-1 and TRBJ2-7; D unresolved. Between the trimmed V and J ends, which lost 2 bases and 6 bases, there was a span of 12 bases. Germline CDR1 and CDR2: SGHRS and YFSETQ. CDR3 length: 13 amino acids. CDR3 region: CASSFDRSGEQYF. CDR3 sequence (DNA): TGCGCCAGCAGCTTCGACCGATCTGGCGAGCAGTACTTC.

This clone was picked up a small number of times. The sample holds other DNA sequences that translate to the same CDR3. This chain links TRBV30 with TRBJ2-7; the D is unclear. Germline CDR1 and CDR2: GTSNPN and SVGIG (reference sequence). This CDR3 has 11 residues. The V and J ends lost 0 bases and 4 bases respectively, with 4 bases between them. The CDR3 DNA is TGTGCCTGGAGTGTACTATACGAGCAGTACTTC. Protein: CAWSVLYEQYF. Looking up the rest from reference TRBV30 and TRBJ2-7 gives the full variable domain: SQTIHQWPATLVQPVGSPLSLECTVEGTSNPNLYWYRQAAGRGLQLLFYSVGIGQISSEVPQNLSASRPQDRQFILSSKKLLLSDSGFYLCAWSVLYEQYFGPGTRLTVT.

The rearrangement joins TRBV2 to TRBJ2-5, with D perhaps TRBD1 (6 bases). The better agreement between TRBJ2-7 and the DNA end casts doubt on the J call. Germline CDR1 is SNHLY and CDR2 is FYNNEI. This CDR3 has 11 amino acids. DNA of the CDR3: TGTGCCATTAAACAGGGTTACGAGCAGTACTTC. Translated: CAIKQGYEQYF.

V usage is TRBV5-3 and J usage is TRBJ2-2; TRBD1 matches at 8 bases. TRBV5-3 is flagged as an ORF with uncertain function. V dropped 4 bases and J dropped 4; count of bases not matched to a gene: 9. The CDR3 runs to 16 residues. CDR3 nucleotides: TGTGCCAGAAGCAAAGACAGGGGCTGTGGCACCGGGGAGCTGTTTTTT. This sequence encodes CARSKDRGCGTGELFF.

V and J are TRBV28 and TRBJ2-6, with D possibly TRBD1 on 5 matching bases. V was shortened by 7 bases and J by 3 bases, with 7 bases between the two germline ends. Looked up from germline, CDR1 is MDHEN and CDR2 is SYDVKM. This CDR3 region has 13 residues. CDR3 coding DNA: TGTGCCAGCACAGGGTTTGGGGCCAACGTCCTGACTTTC. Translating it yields CASTGFGANVLTF.

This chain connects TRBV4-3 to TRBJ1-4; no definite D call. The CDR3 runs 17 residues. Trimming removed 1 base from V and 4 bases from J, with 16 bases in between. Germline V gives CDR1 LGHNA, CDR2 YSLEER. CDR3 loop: CASSQGDGGRLNEKLFF. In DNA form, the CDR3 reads TGCGCCAGCAGCCAAGGCGACGGAGGACGACTTAATGAAAAACTGTTTTTT.

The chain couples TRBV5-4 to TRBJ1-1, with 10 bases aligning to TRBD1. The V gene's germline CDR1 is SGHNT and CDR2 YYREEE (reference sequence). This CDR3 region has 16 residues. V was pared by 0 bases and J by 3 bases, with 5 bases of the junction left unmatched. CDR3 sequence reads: CASSLGGTGEYTEAFF. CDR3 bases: TGTGCCAGCAGCTTGGGGGGGACAGGGGAGTACACTGAAGCTTTCTTT. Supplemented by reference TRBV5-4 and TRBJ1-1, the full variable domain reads ETGVTQSPTHLIKTRGQQVTLRCSSQSGHNTVSWYQQALGQGPQFIFQYYREEENGRGNFPPRFSGLQFPNYSSELNVNALELDDSALYLCASSLGGTGEYTEAFFGQGTRLTVV.

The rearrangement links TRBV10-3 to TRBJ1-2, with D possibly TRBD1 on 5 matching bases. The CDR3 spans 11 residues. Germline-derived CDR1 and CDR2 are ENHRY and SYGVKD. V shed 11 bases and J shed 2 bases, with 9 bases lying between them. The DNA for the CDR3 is TGTGCCGGCGGGGGGAACTATGGCTACACCTTC. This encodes CAGGGNYGYTF.

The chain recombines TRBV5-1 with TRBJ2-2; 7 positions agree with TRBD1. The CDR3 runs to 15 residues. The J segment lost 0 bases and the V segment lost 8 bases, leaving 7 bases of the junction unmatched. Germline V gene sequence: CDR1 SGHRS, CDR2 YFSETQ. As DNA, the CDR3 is TGCGCCAGTACTCCTGACAGGGCGAACACCGGGGAGCTGTTTTTT. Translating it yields CASTPDRANTGELFF.

CDR3 bases: TGTGCCAGCAGCCAACAGGGGAGCAGGTTGACAGATACGCAGTATTTT. It specifies CASSQQGSRLTDTQYF. The rearrangement links TRBV4-2 to TRBJ2-3, with a possible D match to TRBD1 (6 bases). The CDR3 has 16 amino acids. With 2 bases removed from V and 3 bases from J, the gap between germline ends came to 15 bases. Germline values: CDR1 LGHNA, CDR2 YNFKEQ.

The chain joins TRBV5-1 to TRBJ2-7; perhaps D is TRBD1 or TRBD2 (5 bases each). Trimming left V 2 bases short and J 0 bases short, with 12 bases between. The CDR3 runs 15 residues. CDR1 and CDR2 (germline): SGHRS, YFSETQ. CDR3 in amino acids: CASSFGTLGSYEQYF. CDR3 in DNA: TGCGCCAGCAGCTTCGGGACGCTAGGCTCCTACGAGCAGTACTTC. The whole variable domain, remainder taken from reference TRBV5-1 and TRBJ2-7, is KAGVTQTPRYLIKTRGQQVTLSCSPISGHRSVSWYQQTPGQGLQFLFEYFSETQRNKGNFPGRFSGRQFSNSRSEMNVSTLELGDSALYLCASSFGTLGSYEQYFGPGTRLTVT.

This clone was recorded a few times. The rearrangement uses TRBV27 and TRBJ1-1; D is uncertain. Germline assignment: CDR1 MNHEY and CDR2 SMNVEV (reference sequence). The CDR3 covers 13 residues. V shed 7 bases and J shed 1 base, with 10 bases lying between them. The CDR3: CASNFRQNTEAFF. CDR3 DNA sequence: TGTGCCAGCAATTTTCGACAGAACACTGAAGCTTTCTTT.

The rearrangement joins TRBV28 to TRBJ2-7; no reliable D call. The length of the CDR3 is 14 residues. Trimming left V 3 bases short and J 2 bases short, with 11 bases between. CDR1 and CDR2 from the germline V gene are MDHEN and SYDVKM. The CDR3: CASSFHGVTYEQYF. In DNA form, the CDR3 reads TGTGCCAGCAGTTTTCACGGAGTAACCTACGAGCAGTACTTC.

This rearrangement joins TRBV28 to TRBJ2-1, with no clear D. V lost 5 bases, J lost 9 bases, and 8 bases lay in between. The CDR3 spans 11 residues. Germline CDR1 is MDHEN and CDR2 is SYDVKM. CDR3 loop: CASSTRGEQFF. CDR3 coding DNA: TGTGCCAGCAGTACGAGAGGTGAGCAGTTCTTC.

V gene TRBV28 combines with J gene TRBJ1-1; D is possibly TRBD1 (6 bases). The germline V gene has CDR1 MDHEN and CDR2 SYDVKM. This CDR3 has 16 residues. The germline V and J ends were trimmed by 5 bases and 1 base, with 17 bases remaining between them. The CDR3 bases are TGTGCCAGCAGTGTGCGGTGGCAGGGGCCGAACACTGAAGCTTTCTTT. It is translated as CASSVRWQGPNTEAFF.

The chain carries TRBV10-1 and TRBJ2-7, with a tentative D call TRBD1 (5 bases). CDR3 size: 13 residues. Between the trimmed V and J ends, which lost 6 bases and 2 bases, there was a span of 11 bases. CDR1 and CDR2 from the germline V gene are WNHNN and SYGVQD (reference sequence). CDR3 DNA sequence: TGCGCCAGCAGCCAGGGCTCTGCCTACGAGCAGTACTTC. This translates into CASSQGSAYEQYF.

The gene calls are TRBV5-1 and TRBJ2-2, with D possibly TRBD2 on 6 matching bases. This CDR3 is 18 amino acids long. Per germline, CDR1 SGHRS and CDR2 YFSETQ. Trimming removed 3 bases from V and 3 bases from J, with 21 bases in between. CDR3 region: CASSSLRAGSGYTGELFF. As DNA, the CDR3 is TGCGCCAGCAGCTCACTCAGGGCAGGTAGCGGCTACACCGGGGAGCTGTTTTTT. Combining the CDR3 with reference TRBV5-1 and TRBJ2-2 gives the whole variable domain KAGVTQTPRYLIKTRGQQVTLSCSPISGHRSVSWYQQTPGQGLQFLFEYFSETQRNKGNFPGRFSGRQFSNSRSEMNVSTLELGDSALYLCASSSLRAGSGYTGELFFGEGSRLTVL.

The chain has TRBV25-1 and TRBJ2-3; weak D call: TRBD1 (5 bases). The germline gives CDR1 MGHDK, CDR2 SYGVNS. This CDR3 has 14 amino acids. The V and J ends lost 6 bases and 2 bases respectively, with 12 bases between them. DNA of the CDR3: TGTGCCAGCAGCCAAACAGGTATCACAGATACGCAGTATTTT. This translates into CASSQTGITDTQYF.

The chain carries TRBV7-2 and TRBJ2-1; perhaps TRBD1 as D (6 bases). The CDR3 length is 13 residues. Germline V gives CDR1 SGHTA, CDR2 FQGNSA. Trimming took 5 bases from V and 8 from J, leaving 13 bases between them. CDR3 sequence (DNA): TGTGCCAGCAGCCGAAACAGGGAACATGAGCAGTTCTTC. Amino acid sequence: CASSRNREHEQFF.